The rows below give T cell receptor beta chains drawn from one sample of a study of beta chain features in type 1 diabetes. The method was immunoSEQ multiplex PCR; TCRdb's version includes in-frame clones alone and lacks a portion of them. The sample has about 400,000 clones; 10% to 15% are singletons. Sequenced sample: naive CD4+ T cells from blood. The origin of the receptors is a woman aged 18-35 years with type 1 diabetes. Each CDR3 is given with its conserved first and last residue. The order of the fields is V gene, J gene, clone size, D gene, CDR3 protein, CDR3 DNA. D genes are given only for firm matches. Not all rows give a size; the values are once, few, many and, for expanded clones, a class.

>TRBV2|TRBJ2-1|.|TRBD1
CASSGQGDEQFF
TGTGCCAGCAGTGGACAGGGCGATGAGCAGTTCTTC
>TRBV9|TRBJ1-2|.|.
CASSVDTANYGYTF
TGTGCCAGCAGCGTAGACACAGCTAACTATGGCTACACCTTC
>TRBV7-2|TRBJ2-5|few|TRBD2
CASSPRLAGRETQYF
TGTGCCAGCAGCCCGCGACTAGCGGGGAGGGAGACCCAGTACTTC
>TRBV19|TRBJ2-3|.|TRBD2
CASSIRGGQTDTQYF
TGTGCCAGTAGTATTCGGGGGGGCCAGACAGATACGCAGTATTTT
>TRBV10-3|TRBJ2-1|.|TRBD1
CAISPRTGGSAEQFF
TGTGCCATCAGTCCACGGACAGGGGGTTCAGCCGAGCAGTTCTTC
>TRBV7-2|TRBJ2-7|.|.
CASSLRGYEQYF
TGTGCCAGCAGCTTACGGGGATACGAGCAGTACTTC
>TRBV28|TRBJ1-5|.|.
CASSLWGRGGSNQPQHF
TGTGCCAGCAGTTTATGGGGACGGGGAGGCAGCAATCAGCCCCAGCATTTT
>TRBV9|TRBJ1-1|few|.
CASSTGGRDTEAFF
TGTGCCAGCAGCACGGGGGGGAGGGACACTGAAGCTTTCTTT
>TRBV7-9|TRBJ2-1|few|TRBD2
CASRTPGLHYNEQFF
TGTGCCAGCAGAACGCCGGGACTACACTACAATGAGCAGTTCTTC
>TRBV10-3|TRBJ1-5|few|.
CAISEGGDQPQHF
TGTGCCATCAGCGAGGGAGGGGATCAGCCCCAGCATTTT
>TRBV25-1|TRBJ1-2|.|TRBD1
CASSASGTAANYGYTF
TGTGCCAGCAGTGCCTCCGGGACAGCAGCCAACTATGGCTACACCTTC
>TRBV29-1|TRBJ1-4|.|.
CSVDSGMSEKLFF
TGCAGCGTTGATTCGGGGATGAGTGAAAAACTGTTTTTT
>TRBV2|TRBJ2-7|.|TRBD1
CASAGQGGHEQYF
TGTGCCAGCGCCGGACAGGGAGGCCACGAGCAGTACTTC
>TRBV11-2|TRBJ2-2|few|.
CASSFRARADTGELFF
TGTGCCAGCAGCTTCCGCGCCAGGGCGGACACCGGGGAGCTGTTTTTT
>TRBV5-1|TRBJ2-5|few|TRBD1
CASSLDGTVRETQYF
TGCGCCAGCAGCTTGGATGGGACAGTTCGTGAGACCCAGTACTTC
>TRBV7-9|TRBJ1-2|few|TRBD1
CASSFGQGQNGYTF
TGTGCCAGCAGCTTCGGACAGGGGCAAAATGGCTACACCTTC
>TRBV4-2|TRBJ1-2|few|.
CASSQDRPRGYTF
TGTGCCAGCAGCCAAGATCGACCCAGAGGATACACCTTC
>TRBV9|TRBJ2-7|few|.
CASSVQGQSPYEQYF
TGTGCCAGCAGCGTCCAAGGACAGAGTCCCTACGAGCAGTACTTC
>TRBV28|TRBJ2-7|few|TRBD2
CASRTWTSNFHEQYF
TGTGCCAGCAGGACCTGGACTAGCAATTTTCACGAGCAGTACTTC
>TRBV2|TRBJ1-6|.|.
CASSGGGGTNSPLHF
TGTGCCAGCAGTGGGGGTGGGGGGACGAATTCACCCCTCCACTTT
>TRBV7-2|TRBJ2-7|.|.
CASSSFRVVMNEQYF
TGTGCCAGCAGCTCATTCAGGGTGGTGATGAACGAGCAGTACTTC
>TRBV30|TRBJ2-1|.|.
CAWGAQYNEQFF
TGTGCCTGGGGGGCCCAGTACAATGAGCAGTTCTTC
>TRBV15|TRBJ1-2|.|TRBD1
CATSRLTGAGYGYTF
TGTGCCACCAGCAGATTAACAGGGGCCGGCTATGGCTACACCTTC
>TRBV15|TRBJ1-1|.|.
CATSTQGNTEAFF
TGTGCCACCAGCACCCAGGGTAACACTGAAGCTTTCTTT
>TRBV10-3|TRBJ2-1|few|TRBD1
CAIRGTGVGNEQFF
TGTGCCATCCGTGGGACAGGGGTTGGAAATGAGCAGTTCTTC
>TRBV9|TRBJ2-5|few|TRBD1
CASSVDRGGRETQYF
TGTGCCAGCAGCGTCGACAGGGGCGGGCGAGAGACCCAGTACTTC
>TRBV9|TRBJ2-4|.|.
CASSDWPISGIQYF
TGTGCCAGCAGCGATTGGCCCATCTCAGGCATTCAGTACTTC
>TRBV29-1|TRBJ2-7|.|.
CSVGGQSSYEQYF
TGCAGCGTTGGCGGCCAGAGCTCCTACGAGCAGTACTTC
>TRBV5-6|TRBJ1-5|.|TRBD1
CASSTDRGNQPQHF
TGTGCCAGCAGCACAGACAGGGGCAATCAGCCCCAGCATTTT
>TRBV9|TRBJ1-1|.|.
CASSVESRVGEAFF
TGTGCCAGCAGCGTAGAATCCAGGGTCGGTGAAGCTTTCTTT
>TRBV7-9|TRBJ1-5|.|.
CASSLATTGNQPQHF
TGTGCCAGCAGCTTAGCTACGACAGGCAATCAGCCCCAGCATTTT
>TRBV7-9|TRBJ2-2|.|TRBD2
CASSRRGGLGTGELFF
TGTGCCAGCAGCCGGCGGGGGGGCCTCGGCACCGGGGAGCTGTTTTTT
>TRBV6-6|TRBJ2-7|few|.
CASSYPSSYEQYF
TGTGCCAGCAGTTACCCCTCTTCCTACGAGCAGTACTTC
>TRBV5-6|TRBJ1-4|few|TRBD1
CASSYGDRGYEKLFF
TGTGCCAGCAGCTATGGGGACAGGGGTTATGAAAAACTGTTTTTT
>TRBV11-2|TRBJ2-1|few|TRBD2
CASRPGWASGNEQFF
TGTGCCAGCAGGCCGGGGTGGGCTAGCGGGAATGAGCAGTTCTTC
>TRBV23-1|TRBJ2-5|many|TRBD2
CASHRTSKETQYF
TGCGCCAGCCACCGGACTAGCAAGGAGACCCAGTACTTC
>TRBV5-1|TRBJ1-1|.|.
CASSIDRWVAEAFF
TGCGCCAGTTCAATCGACAGGTGGGTCGCTGAAGCTTTCTTT
>TRBV18|TRBJ2-1|.|TRBD2
CASSLAGLAEPNEQFF
TGTGCCAGCTCACTAGCGGGACTAGCGGAACCGAATGAGCAGTTCTTC
>TRBV10-3|TRBJ2-2|few|.
CATGGGGSTGELFF
TGTGCCACCGGCGGAGGTGGTAGCACCGGGGAGCTGTTTTTT
>TRBV4-3|TRBJ2-7|few|TRBD1
CASSFTWGDGTGVTYEQYF
TGCGCCAGCAGCTTCACGTGGGGAGACGGGACAGGAGTCACCTACGAGCAGTACTTC
>TRBV29-1|TRBJ1-1|few|.
CSVAARLNTEAFF
TGCAGCGTTGCGGCCAGACTTAACACTGAAGCTTTCTTT
>TRBV14|TRBJ2-2|few|.
CASSHPVGELFF
TGTGCCAGCAGCCACCCGGTCGGGGAGCTGTTTTTT
>TRBV5-1|TRBJ2-6|.|.
CASSAYRVPTNVLTF
TGCGCCAGCAGCGCATACAGGGTCCCCACGAACGTCCTGACTTTC
>TRBV7-9|TRBJ1-1|few|TRBD1
CASSTYRGKNTEAFF
TGTGCCAGCAGCACCTACAGGGGAAAGAACACTGAAGCTTTCTTT
>TRBV18|TRBJ1-2|.|.
CASSPGGTANYGYTF
TGTGCCAGCTCACCAGGAGGGACTGCTAACTATGGCTACACCTTC
>TRBV7-2|TRBJ2-7|.|.
CASSLDETLYEQYF
TGTGCCAGCAGCTTAGACGAGACACTTTACGAGCAGTACTTC
>TRBV7-8|TRBJ2-5|.|TRBD1
CASSPRTGAEGETQYF
TGTGCCAGCAGCCCACGGACAGGGGCCGAAGGGGAGACCCAGTACTTC
>TRBV15|TRBJ2-2|.|.
CASSDTNTGELFF
TGTGCCTCCTCGGACACGAACACCGGGGAGCTGTTTTTT